A single sample gave rise to the 27 T cell receptor beta chains below, sequenced in a study of shared clonotypes between healthy human individuals. Data came from immunoSEQ multiplex PCR; TCRdb stores just in-frame clones and leaves some out. The table shows more than 2 million clones, with around 95% occurring only once. The specimen was naive CD4+ T cells sorted from blood. Subset of the sample: CD45RA+ positively selected. All receptors derive from a man between 18 and 35 years old in good health.

The V call is TRBV2, the J call TRBJ2-7; TRBD1 matches at 8 bases. From germline, CDR1 is SNHLY and CDR2 FYNNEI. This CDR3 is built from 15 residues. The J segment lost 5 bases and the V segment lost 2 bases, leaving 8 bases of the junction unmatched. The CDR3 loop reads CASSELRTGSNEQYF. CDR3 nucleotides: TGTGCCAGCAGTGAATTAAGGACAGGGTCCAACGAGCAGTACTTC. The full variable domain, with the rest looked up from reference TRBV2 and TRBJ2-7, is EPEVTQTPSHQVTQMGQEVILRCVPISNHLYFYWYRQILGQKVEFLVSFYNNEISEKSEIFDDQFSVERPDGSNFTLKIRSTKLEDSAMYFCASSELRTGSNEQYFGPGTRLTVT.

The V and J genes are TRBV27 and TRBJ1-6; D is unclear. Trimming removed 5 bases at V and 0 bases at J, with 14 bases between. The CDR3 extends over 17 amino acids. The germline V gene has CDR1 MNHEY and CDR2 SMNVEV (reference sequence). CDR3 loop: CASSPVAGSSYNSPLHF. The CDR3 bases are TGTGCCAGCAGTCCGGTCGCGGGAAGCTCCTATAATTCACCCCTCCACTTT.

The V and J genes are TRBV28 and TRBJ1-5; TRBD1 matches 9 bases. Germline CDR1 and CDR2: MDHEN and SYDVKM. The trim removed 1 base at V and 4 bases at J, leaving 5 bases unmatched. This CDR3 comprises 16 residues. CDR3 region: CASSLSRDRANQPQHF. CDR3 in DNA: TGTGCCAGCAGTTTATCCCGGGACAGGGCGAATCAGCCCCAGCATTTT.

In regard to this clone: This specimen includes other DNA sequences encoding the same CDR3. CDR3 region: CAWTDNNSPLHF. The CDR3 nucleotides read TGTGCCTGGACGGACAATAATTCACCCCTCCACTTT. This sequence joins TRBV30 and TRBJ1-6; possibly TRBD1 for D (5 bases). Between the trimmed V and J ends, which lost 4 bases and 5 bases, there was a span of 6 bases. Germline lookup yields CDR1 GTSNPN and CDR2 SVGIG (reference sequence). The CDR3 loop spans 12 amino acids.

The chain is built from TRBV7-9 and TRBJ1-4, with a weak D call TRBD1 (6 bases). V was clipped by 6 bases and J by 1 base, with 15 bases between them. CDR1 and CDR2 (germline): SEHNR, FQNEAQ (reference sequence). There are 16 residues in the CDR3. CDR3 amino acids: CASSLPVTGTNEKLFF. In DNA form, the CDR3 reads TGTGCCAGCAGTCTACCCGTGACAGGAACTAATGAAAAACTGTTTTTT.

The rearrangement links TRBV5-1 to TRBJ2-3; 7 bases line up with TRBD2. CDR1 and CDR2 (germline): SGHRS, YFSETQ. CDR3 length equals 16 residues. V lost 4 bases to trimming and J lost 4 bases; unmatched junction nucleotides: 12. CDR3 sequence: CASSPLGGRLPDTQYF. The CDR3 DNA reads TGCGCCAGCAGCCCCTTGGGAGGGAGGCTTCCAGATACGCAGTATTTT.

The CDR3 is CATSRDEGGVLSPLHF. The DNA for the CDR3 is TGTGCCACCAGCAGAGATGAAGGGGGGGTATTGTCACCCCTCCACTTT. The V call is TRBV15, the J call TRBJ1-6; D perhaps matches TRBD1 (6 bases). With 0 bases removed from V and 10 bases from J, the gap between germline ends came to 16 bases. Germline V lookup: CDR1 LNHNV, CDR2 YYDKDF (reference sequence). The CDR3 runs to 16 residues.

V and J are TRBV5-1 and TRBJ1-1, with 9 bases aligning to TRBD1. CDR3 length: 16 residues. Germline V gene sequence: CDR1 SGHRS, CDR2 YFSETQ. Germline trimming cut 2 bases from V and 0 bases from J; bases unmatched to any gene: 5. Here the CDR3 reads CASSLGQGIMNTEAFF. DNA for the CDR3: TGCGCCAGCAGCTTAGGACAGGGGATAATGAACACTGAAGCTTTCTTT.

The chain's CDR3 is CASSGLAAATNEKLFF. CDR3 DNA sequence: TGTGCCAGCAGCGGGCTCGCAGCTGCAACTAATGAAAAACTGTTTTTT. This chain connects TRBV7-2 to TRBJ1-4; D remains ambiguous. Germline loops: CDR1 SGHTA, CDR2 FQGNSA. This CDR3 comprises 16 residues. Trimming left V 5 bases short and J 0 bases short, with 13 bases between.

J is TRBJ2-7 and V is TRBV10-2; D possibly matches TRBD1 or TRBD2 (6 bases each). Germline CDR1 reads WSHSY; CDR2 reads SAAADI. The V end lost 7 bases, the J end lost 6 bases, and 10 bases lay between the germline ends. This CDR3 is 11 amino acids long. The CDR3: CASKEGVEQYF. The CDR3 DNA reads as TGCGCCAGCAAGGAGGGGGTCGAGCAGTACTTC.

The V and J genes are TRBV5-4 and TRBJ1-6; D possibly corresponds to TRBD1 (5 bases). V was clipped by 2 bases and J by 10 bases, with 13 bases between them. The CDR3 totals 14 residues. CDR1 is SGHNT, CDR2 YYREEE, per germline (reference sequence). The DNA for the CDR3 is TGTGCCAGCAGCTTAACTGGCACAGGCTCACCCCTCCACTTT. Translated, it gives CASSLTGTGSPLHF.

DNA of the CDR3: TGTGCCAGTAGTCTCCGGACGGGGAGGCGATTAGGGGCCAGCAATCAGCCCCAGCATTTT. Residues: CASSLRTGRRLGASNQPQHF. This chain uses TRBV19 with TRBJ1-5; D might be TRBD1 (5 bases). CDR1 and CDR2 (germline): LNHDA, SQIVND (reference sequence). V lost 5 bases to trimming and J lost 1 base, with 27 bases between them. This CDR3 spans 20 amino acids.

The rearrangement joins TRBV28 to TRBJ1-1; D is undetermined. The V and J ends lost 3 bases and 5 bases respectively, with 4 bases between them. CDR3 size: 11 residues. Germline lookup yields CDR1 MDHEN and CDR2 SYDVKM. CDR3 amino acids: CASSFSTEAFF. For the CDR3, the DNA is TGTGCCAGCAGTTTTAGTACTGAAGCTTTCTTT.

The rearrangement joins TRBV6-5 to TRBJ2-3; tentatively, D is TRBD1 or TRBD2 (5 bases each). Deletions cut 6 bases from V and 4 bases from J, with 20 bases between. The CDR3 totals 16 residues. Germline-derived CDR1 and CDR2 are MNHEY and SVGAGI. For the CDR3, the DNA is TGTGCCAGCAGCTACGAGGCATTTGGGGACCCAGATACGCAGTATTTT. Its translation: CASSYEAFGDPDTQYF.

Turning to this clone: This sample also contains other DNA sequences that code for the same CDR3. The gene calls are TRBV5-1 and TRBJ2-5; D is perhaps TRBD1 or TRBD2 (5 bases each). The ends were cut back, 1 base at V and 5 bases at J, with 9 bases in the middle. Germline V gene data show CDR1 as SGHRS and CDR2 as YFSETQ. The CDR3 has 13 residues. The DNA of the CDR3 is TGCGCCAGCAGCTTGCAGGGCGGGGAGACCCAGTACTTC. This sequence encodes CASSLQGGETQYF.

The rearrangement uses TRBV6-1 and TRBJ1-2, with D perhaps TRBD1 (5 bases). The CDR3 runs 15 residues. Germline-derived CDR1 and CDR2 are MNHNS and SASEGT. V was trimmed by 0 bases and J by 6 bases, leaving 14 bases between them. The CDR3 loop reads CASSEAWGRNHGYTF. DNA for the CDR3: TGTGCCAGCAGTGAAGCGTGGGGGAGGAACCATGGCTACACCTTC.

The V call is TRBV11-2, the J call TRBJ2-7, with 15 bases lining up with TRBD2. V trimming: 10 bases; J trimming: 0 bases; junction bases outside the gene matches: 7. The CDR3 is 16 residues long. Germline loops: CDR1 SGHAT, CDR2 FQNNGV. The chain's CDR3 is CATRTSGRESSYEQYF. CDR3 bases: TGTGCCACACGGACTAGCGGGAGGGAAAGCTCCTACGAGCAGTACTTC.

The chain couples TRBV25-1 to TRBJ2-2; D could derive from TRBD1 or TRBD2 (5 bases each). Per germline, CDR1 MGHDK and CDR2 SYGVNS. The CDR3 is 16 amino acids. The ends were cut back, 4 bases at V and 2 bases at J, with 14 bases in the middle. The CDR3 loop reads CASSGPGRKNTGELFF. The CDR3 DNA sequence: TGTGCCAGCAGTGGACCGGGACGGAAAAACACCGGGGAGCTGTTTTTT.

The genes are TRBV5-1 and TRBJ1-2; TRBD1 might be the D (6 bases). Germline CDR1 and CDR2: SGHRS and YFSETQ. The CDR3 loop spans 14 amino acids. Trimming removed 1 base at V and 5 bases at J, with 12 bases between. CDR3 DNA sequence: TGCGCCAGCAGCTTGAACAGGGCCAGATATGGCTACACCTTC. Translation: CASSLNRARYGYTF.

This sequence joins TRBV5-1 and TRBJ2-3; possible D gene TRBD1, 5 bases. This CDR3 has 16 residues. CDR1 is SGHRS and CDR2 is YFSETQ in the germline V gene. The ends were cut back, 2 bases at V and 5 bases at J, with 18 bases in the middle. The CDR3 spells CASSFRVDDAGDTQYF. The CDR3 DNA reads as TGCGCCAGCAGCTTCAGGGTGGACGACGCCGGAGATACGCAGTATTTT.

This chain links TRBV20-1 with TRBJ1-1; 8 positions match TRBD1. This CDR3 is 11 amino acids long. With V trimmed by 3 bases and J by 10 bases, 4 bases remained unmatched. The V gene's germline CDR1 is DFQATT and CDR2 SNEGSKA (reference sequence). CDR3 sequence reads: CSARATGGAFF. CDR3 sequence (DNA): TGCAGTGCTAGGGCTACAGGGGGAGCTTTCTTT.

The rearrangement links TRBV7-2 to TRBJ2-5; D gene ambiguous. The germline V and J ends were trimmed by 5 bases and 5 bases, with 15 bases remaining between them. The CDR3 sequence is 14 residues long. Germline lookup yields CDR1 SGHTA and CDR2 FQGNSA. CDR3 sequence: CASSPGPSRETQYF. CDR3 DNA: TGTGCCAGCAGCCCCGGACCCTCAAGGGAGACCCAGTACTTC.

V gene TRBV19 combines with J gene TRBJ1-4; tentative D call: TRBD1 (6 bases). Trimming removed 5 bases at V and 6 bases at J, with 10 bases between. Per the germline V gene, CDR1 is LNHDA and CDR2 is SQIVND (reference sequence). The CDR3 is made up of 13 amino acids. CDR3 nucleotide sequence: TGTGCCAGTAGTCCGGGGGCAGATGAAAAACTGTTTTTT. Protein sequence: CASSPGADEKLFF.

The chain has TRBV29-1 and TRBJ2-7; tentative D call: TRBD1 (6 bases). The CDR3 is 12 amino acids. Germline CDR1 SQVTM, CDR2 ANQGSEA. The V gene lost 7 bases and the J gene lost 0 bases, with 10 bases spanning the gap. CDR3: CSGTTGSYEQYF. DNA of the CDR3: TGCAGCGGGACGACAGGCTCCTACGAGCAGTACTTC.

In its sample, this clone was seen once. This chain connects TRBV5-3 to TRBJ2-7; unclear D gene. TRBV5-3 is noted as an ORF with a role that remains uncertain. The V end lost 0 bases, the J end lost 4 bases, and 8 bases lay between the germline ends. This CDR3 region has 13 residues. Here the CDR3 reads CARSLALCYEQYF. The CDR3, as DNA: TGTGCCAGAAGCTTGGCATTATGTTACGAGCAGTACTTC.

The rearrangement joins TRBV4-3 to TRBJ2-1, with 12 bases lining up with TRBD2. The CDR3 is made up of 20 amino acids. The J segment lost 5 bases and the V segment lost 1 base, leaving 15 bases of the junction unmatched. Germline CDR1 is LGHNA and CDR2 is YSLEER. The CDR3 region is CASSQGSDRGGLAGNNEQFF. As DNA, the CDR3 is TGCGCCAGCAGCCAAGGTTCGGACAGGGGGGGACTAGCGGGTAACAATGAGCAGTTCTTC.

The rearrangement uses TRBV27 and TRBJ2-5; TRBD1 or TRBD2 may be the D gene (5 bases each). Trimming left V 6 bases short and J 5 bases short, with 16 bases between. CDR1 is MNHEY, CDR2 SMNVEV, per germline (reference sequence). The CDR3 has 14 residues. DNA for the CDR3: TGTGCCAGCAGCCCATCGGGGCTAGTGGAGACCCAGTACTTC. This translates into CASSPSGLVETQYF.